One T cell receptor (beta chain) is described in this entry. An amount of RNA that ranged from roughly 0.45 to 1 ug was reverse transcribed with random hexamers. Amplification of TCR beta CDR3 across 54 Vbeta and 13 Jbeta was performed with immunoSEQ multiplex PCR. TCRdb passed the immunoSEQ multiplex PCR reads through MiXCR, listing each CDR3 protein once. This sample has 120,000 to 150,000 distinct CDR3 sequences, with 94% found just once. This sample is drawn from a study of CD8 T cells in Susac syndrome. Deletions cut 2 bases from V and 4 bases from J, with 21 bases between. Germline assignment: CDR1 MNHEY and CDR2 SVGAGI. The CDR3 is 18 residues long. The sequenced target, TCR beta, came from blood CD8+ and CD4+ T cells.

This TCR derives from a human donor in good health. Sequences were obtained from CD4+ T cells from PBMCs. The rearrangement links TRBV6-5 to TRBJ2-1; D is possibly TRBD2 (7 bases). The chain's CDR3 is CASSYTAGGREKYNEQFF. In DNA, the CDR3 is TGTGCCAGCAGTTACACCGCTGGGGGGCGGGAGAAATACAATGAGCAGTTCTTC.